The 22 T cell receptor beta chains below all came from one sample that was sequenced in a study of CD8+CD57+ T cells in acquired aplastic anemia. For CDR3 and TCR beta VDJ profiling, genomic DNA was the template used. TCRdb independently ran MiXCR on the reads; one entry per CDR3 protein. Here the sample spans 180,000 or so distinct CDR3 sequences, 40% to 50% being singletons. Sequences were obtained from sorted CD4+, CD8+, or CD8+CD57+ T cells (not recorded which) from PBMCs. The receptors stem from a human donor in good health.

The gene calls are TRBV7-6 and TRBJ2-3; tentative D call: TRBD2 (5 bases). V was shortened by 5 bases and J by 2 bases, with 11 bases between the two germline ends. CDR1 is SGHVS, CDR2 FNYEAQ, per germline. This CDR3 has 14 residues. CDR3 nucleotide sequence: TGTGCCAGCAGCCCCTGGGAGATCACAGATACGCAGTATTTT. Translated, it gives CASSPWEITDTQYF.

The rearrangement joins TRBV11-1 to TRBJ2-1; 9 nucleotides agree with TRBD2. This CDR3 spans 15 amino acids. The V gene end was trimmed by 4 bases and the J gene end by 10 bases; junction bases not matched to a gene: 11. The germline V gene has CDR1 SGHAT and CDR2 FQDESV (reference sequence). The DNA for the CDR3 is TGTGCCAGCAGCTCAATAGCGGGGGACGCTCGGGAGCAGTTCTTC. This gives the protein CASSSIAGDAREQFF.

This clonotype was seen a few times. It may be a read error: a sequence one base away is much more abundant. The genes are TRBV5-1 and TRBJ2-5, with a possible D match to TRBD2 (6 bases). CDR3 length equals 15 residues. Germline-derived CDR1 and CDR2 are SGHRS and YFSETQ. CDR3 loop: CASSLAEVKRETQHF. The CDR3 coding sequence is TGCGCCAGCAGCTTGGCCGAAGTCAAACGGGAGACCCAGCACTTC.

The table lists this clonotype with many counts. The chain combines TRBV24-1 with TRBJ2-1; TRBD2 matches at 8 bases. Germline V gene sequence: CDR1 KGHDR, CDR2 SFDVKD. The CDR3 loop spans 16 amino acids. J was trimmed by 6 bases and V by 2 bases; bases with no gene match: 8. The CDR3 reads CATSDSGTRAFNEQFF. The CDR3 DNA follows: TGTGCCACCAGTGATTCCGGGACTAGGGCGTTCAATGAGCAGTTCTTC.

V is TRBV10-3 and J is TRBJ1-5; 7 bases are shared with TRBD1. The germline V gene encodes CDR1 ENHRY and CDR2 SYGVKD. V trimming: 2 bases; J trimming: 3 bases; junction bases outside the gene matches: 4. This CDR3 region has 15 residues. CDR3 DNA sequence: TGTGCCATCAGTGAGGGCAGGGGGGCCAATCAGCCCCAGCATTTT. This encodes CAISEGRGANQPQHF.

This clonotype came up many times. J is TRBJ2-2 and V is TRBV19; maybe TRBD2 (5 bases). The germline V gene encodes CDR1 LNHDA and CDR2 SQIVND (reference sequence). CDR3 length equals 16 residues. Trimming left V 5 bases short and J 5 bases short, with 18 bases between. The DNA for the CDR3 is TGTGCCAGTAGTCGACGGGCCGGAGGCGGGACCGGGGAGCTGTTTTTT. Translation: CASSRRAGGGTGELFF.

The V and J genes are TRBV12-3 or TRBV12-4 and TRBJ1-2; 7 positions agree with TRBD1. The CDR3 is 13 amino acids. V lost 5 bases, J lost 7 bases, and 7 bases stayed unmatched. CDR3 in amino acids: CASSPGQTAGYTF. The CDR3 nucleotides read TGTGCCAGCAGTCCGGGACAGACCGCTGGCTACACCTTC.

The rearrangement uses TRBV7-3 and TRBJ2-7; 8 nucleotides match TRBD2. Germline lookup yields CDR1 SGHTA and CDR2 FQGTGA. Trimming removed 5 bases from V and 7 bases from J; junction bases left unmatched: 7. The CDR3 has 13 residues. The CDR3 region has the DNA TGTGCCAGCAGCCCGGGGGGGTTGGAGGAGCAGTACTTC. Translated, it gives CASSPGGLEEQYF.

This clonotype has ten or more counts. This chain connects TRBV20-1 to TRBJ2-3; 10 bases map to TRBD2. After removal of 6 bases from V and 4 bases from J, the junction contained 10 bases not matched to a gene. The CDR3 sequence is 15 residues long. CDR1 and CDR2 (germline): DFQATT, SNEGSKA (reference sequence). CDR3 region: CSASASGRSSDTQYF. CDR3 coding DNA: TGCAGTGCCTCCGCTAGCGGGAGATCCTCAGATACGCAGTATTTT.

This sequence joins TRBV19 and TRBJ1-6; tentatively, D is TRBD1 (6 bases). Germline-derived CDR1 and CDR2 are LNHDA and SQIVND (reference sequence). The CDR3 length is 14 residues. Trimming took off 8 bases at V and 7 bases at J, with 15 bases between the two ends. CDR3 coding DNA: TGTGCCAGTGACGTCCTGGGGGGCAATTCACCCCTCCACTTT. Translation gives CASDVLGGNSPLHF.

CDR3 in amino acids: CASSTKTGINYGYTF. The CDR3 DNA follows: TGTGCCAGTAGTACCAAAACAGGGATTAACTATGGCTACACCTTC. The chain is built from TRBV19 and TRBJ1-2; TRBD1 is a possible D gene (6 bases). The CDR3 is 15 amino acids. V dropped 4 bases and J dropped 1 base, with 13 bases sitting between them. CDR1 and CDR2 (germline): LNHDA, SQIVND (reference sequence).

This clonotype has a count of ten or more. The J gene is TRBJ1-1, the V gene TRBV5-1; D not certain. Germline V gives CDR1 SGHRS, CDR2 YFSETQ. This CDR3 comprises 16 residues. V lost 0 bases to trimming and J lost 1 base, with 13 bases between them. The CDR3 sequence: CASSLEQRIGNTEAFF. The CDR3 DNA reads TGCGCCAGCAGCTTGGAACAGCGGATTGGGAACACTGAAGCTTTCTTT.

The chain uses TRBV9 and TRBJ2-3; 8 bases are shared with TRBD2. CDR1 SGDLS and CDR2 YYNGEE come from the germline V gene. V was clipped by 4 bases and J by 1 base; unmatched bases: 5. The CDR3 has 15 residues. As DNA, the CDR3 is TGTGCCAGCAGCCGGGGGGGAGCTCGCACAGATACGCAGTATTTT. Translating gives CASSRGGARTDTQYF.

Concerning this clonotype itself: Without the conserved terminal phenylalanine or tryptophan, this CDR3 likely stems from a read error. In DNA form, the CDR3 reads TGCGCCAGCAGCCAAGGTCTGCTGGAGAACACCGGGGAGCTGTTTCTT. Amino acid sequence: CASSQGLLENTGELFL. This chain connects TRBV4-1 to TRBJ2-2; D is ambiguous. Germline V gene sequence: CDR1 MGHRA, CDR2 YSYEKL. V lost 1 base to trimming and J lost 1 base, with 10 bases between them. The CDR3 runs 16 residues.

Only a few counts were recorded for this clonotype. The CDR3 nucleotides read TGTGCCTGGAGTAGCGGTCCCCGAGAGCAGTACTTC. As protein: CAWSSGPREQYF. The chain combines TRBV30 with TRBJ2-7; D perhaps matches TRBD2 (5 bases). The germline V gene encodes CDR1 GTSNPN and CDR2 SVGIG (reference sequence). There are 12 residues in the CDR3. Trimming removed 2 bases at V and 7 bases at J, with 12 bases between.

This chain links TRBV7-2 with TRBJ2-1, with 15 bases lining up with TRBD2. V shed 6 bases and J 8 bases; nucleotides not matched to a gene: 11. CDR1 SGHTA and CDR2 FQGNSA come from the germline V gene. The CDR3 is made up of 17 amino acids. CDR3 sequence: CASRHPGGLAGGYEQFF. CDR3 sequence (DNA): TGTGCCAGCAGGCACCCCGGGGGACTAGCGGGAGGATATGAGCAGTTCTTC.

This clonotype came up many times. The CDR3 DNA reads as TGTGCCAGCAGCCAAGATGGCAGGGGGCAGGTCGCACCCCTCCACTTT. This codes for CASSQDGRGQVAPLHF. This sequence joins TRBV4-2 and TRBJ1-6, with 8 bases lining up with TRBD1. Trimming cost V 0 bases and J 11 bases; bases outside gene matches: 9. This CDR3 spans 16 amino acids. Germline CDR1 LGHNA, CDR2 YNFKEQ.

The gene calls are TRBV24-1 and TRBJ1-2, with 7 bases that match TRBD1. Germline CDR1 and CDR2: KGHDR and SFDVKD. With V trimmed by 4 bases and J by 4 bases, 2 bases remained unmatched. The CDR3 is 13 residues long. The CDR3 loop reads CATSDGTAYGYTF. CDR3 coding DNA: TGTGCCACCAGTGACGGGACAGCCTATGGCTACACCTTC.

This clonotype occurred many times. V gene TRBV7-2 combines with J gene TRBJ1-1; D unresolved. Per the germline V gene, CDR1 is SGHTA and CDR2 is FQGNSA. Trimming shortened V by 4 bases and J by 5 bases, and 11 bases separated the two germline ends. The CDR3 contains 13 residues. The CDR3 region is CASSWERGTEAFF. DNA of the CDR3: TGTGCCAGCAGCTGGGAACGTGGGACTGAAGCTTTCTTT.

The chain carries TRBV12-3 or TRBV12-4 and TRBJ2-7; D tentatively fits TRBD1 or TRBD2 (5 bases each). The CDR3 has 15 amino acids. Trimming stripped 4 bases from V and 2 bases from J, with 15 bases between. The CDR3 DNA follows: TGTGCCAGCAGTTCAGGGACCGACGGCACCTACGAGCAGTACTTC. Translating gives CASSSGTDGTYEQYF.

CDR3 amino acids: CATSRSGGVGNEQYF. The DNA for the CDR3 is TGTGCCACCAGCAGGTCAGGGGGCGTAGGCAACGAGCAGTACTTC. V usage is TRBV15 and J usage is TRBJ2-7; TRBD1 agrees at 8 bases. CDR1 and CDR2 (germline): LNHNV, YYDKDF (reference sequence). This CDR3 region has 15 residues. Trimming at V came to 3 bases and at J to 5 bases, leaving 9 bases not matched to a gene.

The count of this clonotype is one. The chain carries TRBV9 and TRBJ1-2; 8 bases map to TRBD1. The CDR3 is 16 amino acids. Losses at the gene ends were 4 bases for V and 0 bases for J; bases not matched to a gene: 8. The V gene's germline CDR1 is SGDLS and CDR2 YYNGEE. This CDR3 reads CASSFSGTGTNYGYTF. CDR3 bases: TGTGCCAGCAGCTTTAGCGGGACAGGAACTAACTATGGCTACACCTTC.